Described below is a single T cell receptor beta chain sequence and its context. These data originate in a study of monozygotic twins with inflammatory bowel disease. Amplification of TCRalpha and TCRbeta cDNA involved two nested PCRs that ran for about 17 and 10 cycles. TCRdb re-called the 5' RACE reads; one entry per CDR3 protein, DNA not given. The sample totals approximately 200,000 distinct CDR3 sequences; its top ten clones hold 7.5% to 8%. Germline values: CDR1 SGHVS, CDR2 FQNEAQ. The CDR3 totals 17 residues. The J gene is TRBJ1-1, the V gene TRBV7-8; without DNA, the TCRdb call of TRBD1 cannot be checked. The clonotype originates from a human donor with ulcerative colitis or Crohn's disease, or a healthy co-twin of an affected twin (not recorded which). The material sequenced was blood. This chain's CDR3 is CASSLGWGGGKNTEAFF.